These 6 T cell receptor beta chains were sequenced from one sample in a study of control samples from healthy donors and cancer patients. The repertoire was sequenced with immunoSEQ multiplex PCR; TCRdb's copy has only in-frame clones and lacks some. The sample has about 120,000 clones; around 87% are singletons. The sequenced sample was PBMCs. Source of these receptors: a woman between 45 and 65 years old with colorectal cancer.

The rearrangement uses TRBV2 and TRBJ1-5; D is uncertain. The CDR3 is made up of 14 amino acids. Trimming stripped 5 bases from V and 5 bases from J, with 13 bases between. CDR1 SNHLY and CDR2 FYNNEI come from the germline V gene. CDR3 region: CASSPAAPDQPQHF. The CDR3 bases are TGTGCCAGCAGTCCCGCCGCCCCGGATCAGCCCCAGCATTTT.

This chain links TRBV6-5 with TRBJ1-1; 7 bases fit TRBD1. The V segment lost 6 bases and the J segment 10 bases; nucleotides outside the gene matches: 8. The CDR3 has 12 residues. Per the germline V gene, CDR1 is MNHEY and CDR2 is SVGAGI. This CDR3 is CASRRQGEGAFF. The CDR3 DNA reads TGTGCCAGCAGACGACAGGGCGAGGGAGCTTTCTTT.

In its sample, this clone was seen a few times. This chain uses TRBV3-1 (or the pseudogene TRBV3-2) with TRBJ1-2; 7 bases match TRBD1. Germline CDR1 LGHDT, CDR2 YNNKEL (reference sequence). CDR3 length: 15 residues. Trimming at V came to 4 bases and at J to 0 bases, leaving 5 bases not matched to a gene. CDR3 nucleotide sequence: TGTGCCAGCAGCCTCGGGACAGCAACTAACTATGGCTACACCTTC. It codes for CASSLGTATNYGYTF.

This clone appeared once. J is TRBJ1-2 and V is TRBV2; tentative D call: TRBD1 (6 bases). CDR1 and CDR2 (germline): SNHLY, FYNNEI. This CDR3 contains 19 residues. V lost 7 bases, J lost 1 base, and 28 bases lay in between. In DNA form, the CDR3 reads TGTGCCAGCACTGAGAGCGGAGGGAGGGCAGGGGCGAATAACTATGGCTACACCTTC. Protein product: CASTESGGRAGANNYGYTF.

V and J are TRBV27 and TRBJ2-1; the match to TRBD1 covers 7 bases. The CDR3 sequence is 18 residues long. Germline lookup yields CDR1 MNHEY and CDR2 SMNVEV (reference sequence). Trimming removed 5 bases from V and 6 bases from J; junction bases left unmatched: 19. CDR3 sequence reads: CASSPYQLLGQSPNEQFF. CDR3 DNA: TGTGCCAGCAGTCCTTACCAACTATTGGGACAGTCCCCCAATGAGCAGTTCTTC.

The rearrangement joins TRBV6-6 to TRBJ2-2, with 8 bases lining up with TRBD2. The trim removed 6 bases at V and 6 bases at J, leaving 6 bases unmatched. Germline V CDR1 and CDR2: MNHNY, SVGAGI (reference sequence). This CDR3 comprises 14 residues. The DNA of the CDR3 is TGTGCCAGCAGGCCCGGACTAGCTGCCGGGGAGCTGTTTTTT. Its translation: CASRPGLAAGELFF.